This T cell receptor beta chain was recorded in a study of cytomegalovirus exposure and HLA in healthy donors. Study results and limitations: Cytomegalovirus association was assigned to around 150 TCR beta chains. Researchers reported that a few CMV-associated chains were confirmed in vitro as CMV antigen-specific. Diagnosis of cytomegalovirus status made by the classifier reportedly showed high specificity and sensitivity.

As concerns this clone: The antigen remains undetermined.

Looked up from germline, CDR1 is MGHRA and CDR2 is YSYEKL. There are 16 residues in the CDR3. The ends lost 1 base at V and 4 bases at J; junction bases unmatched: 2. Measured with immunoSEQ multiplex PCR; TCRdb has only the in-frame clones, and not every one. The table records about 310,000 clones, 88% of them present only once. It was the roughly 120-subject validation cohort, separate from the roughly 700-subject first cohort, to which the donors belonged. This chain links TRBV4-1 with TRBJ2-1; 12 nucleotides align to TRBD2. The source of this sequence is a man younger than 40 in good health and CMV-seronegative. Sequencing was done on a sample of PBMCs. The CDR3 protein is CASSQGTSGVYNEQFF. The DNA of the CDR3 is TGCGCCAGCAGCCAAGGGACTAGCGGGGTGTACAATGAGCAGTTCTTC.